This TCR beta chain was obtained from a study of post-analysis software for immune sequencing data. Study-level findings and limits: Under the F measure, samples that were prepared in one batch clustered strongly together. Several TRBV segments, TRBV5-6, TRBV5-1 and TRBV20-1 among them, were found more frequent in patients than controls.

The CDR3 totals 18 residues. V lost 4 bases to trimming and J lost 6 bases; unmatched junction nucleotides: 18. Germline V lookup: CDR1 SGHRS, CDR2 YFSETQ. The authors incorporated unique molecular identifiers into the TCR beta cDNA libraries. With about 0.95 to 10 million T cells as the source, roughly 500,000 cDNA molecules resulted. TCRdb re-analysed the PCR reads in MiXCR, keeping a single row per CDR3 protein. In the table there are over 150,000 distinct CDR3 sequences, approximately 31% of which are singletons. This clonotype was counted only a few times. Its target is not known. The gene calls are TRBV5-1 and TRBJ2-1, with 8 bases identical to TRBD1. This clonotype was sampled from a girl aged 10 to 17 with multiple sclerosis. Sequencing used blood. This chain's CDR3 is CASSPDHFRTGFSNEQFF. The CDR3 nucleotides read TGCGCCAGCAGCCCAGACCACTTCAGGACAGGGTTTAGCAATGAGCAGTTCTTC. The complete variable domain, with remaining parts taken from reference TRBV5-1 and TRBJ2-1, reads KAGVTQTPRYLIKTRGQQVTLSCSPISGHRSVSWYQQTPGQGLQFLFEYFSETQRNKGNFPGRFSGRQFSNSRSEMNVSTLELGDSALYLCASSPDHFRTGFSNEQFFGPGTRLTVL.